Following are 23 T cell receptor beta chains from one sample sequenced in a study of technical replicates of blood from a few donors. TCRdb keeps only in-frame clones here, not all; method: immunoSEQ multiplex PCR. Found here are roughly 76,000 clones, around 90% of them singletons; the top ten hold approximately 0.4%. Source material: T cells isolated from PBMCs. The receptor set was obtained from a human donor in good health. Some clones in this sample may be carry-over from other donors' samples.

The rearrangement joins TRBV7-9 to TRBJ1-3; D is unresolved. The CDR3 is 15 amino acids. The V end lost 3 bases, the J end lost 1 base, and 10 bases lay between the germline ends. Germline V gene sequence: CDR1 SEHNR, CDR2 FQNEAQ (reference sequence). CDR3 DNA sequence: TGTGCCAGCAGCTTTCCAGAATGGTCTGGAAACACCATATATTTT. Translation gives CASSFPEWSGNTIYF.

The chain recombines TRBV6-6 with TRBJ2-7, with 9 bases matching TRBD1. Trimming took 1 base from V and 6 from J; bases not matched to a gene: 7. Germline CDR1 reads MNHNY; CDR2 reads SVGAGI (reference sequence). The CDR3 contains 15 residues. CDR3 sequence reads: CASSYFGTGTREQYF. The CDR3 DNA follows: TGTGCCAGCAGTTACTTTGGGACAGGGACCCGCGAGCAGTACTTC.

V and J are TRBV9 and TRBJ2-5, with 7 bases aligning to TRBD2. The CDR3 is 18 amino acids. Germline V gene lookup returns CDR1 SGDLS and CDR2 YYNGEE. Unmatched junction bases numbered 11, after V lost 0 bases and J lost 0 bases. The CDR3 DNA sequence: TGTGCCAGCAGCGTAGCTCCGGGGGAGGGAGGGTACCAAGAGACCCAGTACTTC. It translates to CASSVAPGEGGYQETQYF.

The chain is built from TRBV19 and TRBJ1-4; 8 nucleotides match TRBD1. Trimming at V came to 1 base and at J to 7 bases, leaving 5 bases not matched to a gene. CDR1 and CDR2 (germline): LNHDA, SQIVND (reference sequence). The CDR3 sequence is 15 residues long. In DNA, the CDR3 is TGTGCCAGTAGTATAGGAACAGGGGGTGGTGAAAAACTGTTTTTT. Translated: CASSIGTGGGEKLFF. Combining the CDR3 with reference TRBV19 and TRBJ1-4 gives the whole variable domain DGGITQSPKYLFRKEGQNVTLSCEQNLNHDAMYWYRQDPGQGLRLIYYSQIVNDFQKGDIAEGYSVSREKKESFPLTVTSAQKNPTAFYLCASSIGTGGGEKLFFGSGTQLSVL.

The CDR3 DNA reads as TGTGCCAGCAGCTTGCCGGGGGAATCCTACGAGCAGTACTTC. This sequence encodes CASSLPGESYEQYF. The chain has TRBV13 and TRBJ2-7; weak D call: TRBD2 (6 bases). V gave up 3 bases and J gave up 1 base, with 10 bases separating them. The CDR3 loop spans 14 amino acids. In germline, CDR1 is PRHDT, CDR2 FYEKMQ (reference sequence).

This chain joins TRBV28 and TRBJ2-2; 12 nucleotides match TRBD1. Germline lookup yields CDR1 MDHEN and CDR2 SYDVKM. The ends lost 5 bases at V and 7 bases at J; junction bases unmatched: 5. This CDR3 region has 15 residues. This CDR3 reads CASSGGTGGSGELFF. The CDR3 DNA reads as TGTGCCAGCAGTGGTGGGACAGGGGGCAGCGGGGAGCTGTTTTTT.

The chain has TRBV5-6 and TRBJ1-2, with TRBD1 matching over 7 bases. V shed 3 bases and J 5 bases; nucleotides not matched to a gene: 4. CDR1 is SGHDT, CDR2 YYEEEE, per germline. The CDR3 is 13 residues long. The CDR3 nucleotides read TGTGCCAGCAGCTGGGACAGAACTTATGGCTACACCTTC. It is translated as CASSWDRTYGYTF.

This clone was picked up a small number of times. CDR3 amino acids: CASTNNARDTEAFF. Written as DNA, the CDR3 is TGCGCCAGCACCAATAACGCCAGGGACACTGAAGCTTTCTTT. The chain links TRBV5-1 to TRBJ1-1; D is perhaps TRBD1 (5 bases). There are 14 residues in the CDR3. Germline CDR1 reads SGHRS; CDR2 reads YFSETQ. Deletions cut 6 bases from V and 3 bases from J, with 15 bases between.

The chain joins TRBV28 to TRBJ2-3; possibly TRBD1 for D (5 bases). V dropped 1 base and J dropped 4 bases, with 12 bases sitting between them. CDR3 length: 15 residues. The germline V gene encodes CDR1 MDHEN and CDR2 SYDVKM. The DNA of the CDR3 is TGTGCCAGCAGTTTATTGGGGCCAGGATCAGATACGCAGTATTTT. This codes for CASSLLGPGSDTQYF.

This clone was counted a single time. The chain recombines TRBV30 with TRBJ2-5, with D unclear. The germline gives CDR1 GTSNPN, CDR2 SVGIG (reference sequence). V lost 5 bases and J 4 bases, leaving 8 bases between the germline ends. This CDR3 contains 11 residues. For the CDR3, the DNA is TGTGCCTGGTCAGGAATAGAGACCCAGTACTTC. Translated, it gives CAWSGIETQYF.

The chain uses TRBV19 and TRBJ1-1; D gene unclear. CDR3 length: 14 amino acids. V dropped 6 bases and J dropped 6 bases, with 17 bases sitting between them. CDR1 LNHDA and CDR2 SQIVND come from the germline V gene (reference sequence). The DNA for the CDR3 is TGTGCCAGTAGCATCGATGGGAGTATGGCTGAAGCTTTCTTT. Its translation: CASSIDGSMAEAFF. The whole variable domain, remainder taken from reference TRBV19 and TRBJ1-1, is DGGITQSPKYLFRKEGQNVTLSCEQNLNHDAMYWYRQDPGQGLRLIYYSQIVNDFQKGDIAEGYSVSREKKESFPLTVTSAQKNPTAFYLCASSIDGSMAEAFFGQGTRLTVV.

A single count supports this clone. The V and J genes are TRBV27 and TRBJ1-2; D unclear. The CDR3 runs 15 residues. The V gene lost 2 bases and the J gene lost 1 base, with 11 bases spanning the gap. Germline V gene sequence: CDR1 MNHEY, CDR2 SMNVEV (reference sequence). CDR3 nucleotide sequence: TGTGCCAGCAGTTTAGGGCAGGCCTTTAACTATGGCTACACCTTC. It is translated as CASSLGQAFNYGYTF.

This chain links TRBV21-1 with TRBJ2-7; the D call in the table, TRBD2, was not verified against the DNA. TRBV21-1 is designated a pseudogene. This CDR3 region has 9 residues. The CDR3 sequence: CASSKGPCF. The CDR3 nucleotides read TGTGCCAGCAGCAAAGGTCCGTGCTTC.

The table lists this clone with a few counts. The chain employs TRBV5-1 and TRBJ1-1, with 7 bases aligning to TRBD1. Germline V gene lookup returns CDR1 SGHRS and CDR2 YFSETQ. The CDR3 is 13 amino acids. Trimming cost V 2 bases and J 9 bases; bases outside gene matches: 7. The chain's CDR3 is CASSFLTGQKAFF. CDR3 nucleotides: TGCGCCAGCAGCTTCCTGACAGGGCAGAAAGCTTTCTTT.

V and J are TRBV27 and TRBJ1-2, with unresolved D. Germline values: CDR1 MNHEY, CDR2 SMNVEV (reference sequence). This CDR3 region has 13 residues. Between the trimmed V and J ends, which lost 3 bases and 1 base, there was a span of 6 bases. CDR3 sequence reads: CASSLSGNYGYTF. The CDR3 DNA reads TGTGCCAGCAGTTTGTCGGGTAACTATGGCTACACCTTC.

The chain carries TRBV7-3 and TRBJ2-7, with TRBD2 matching over 8 bases. The CDR3 consists of 15 residues. The junction had 10 bases not matched to a gene; V was cut back by 6 bases and J by 3 bases. The germline CDR1 and CDR2 sequences are SGHTA and FQGTGA. The CDR3, as DNA: TGTGCCAGCAGTACCCTAGGACTAGCCTTCTACGAGCAGTACTTC. This codes for CASSTLGLAFYEQYF.

CDR3 residues: CASSGWRTDTQYF. CDR3 bases: TGTGCCAGCAGCGGGTGGCGCACAGATACGCAGTATTTT. The chain couples TRBV9 to TRBJ2-3; D is ambiguous. Germline V gene lookup returns CDR1 SGDLS and CDR2 YYNGEE. Deletions cut 3 bases from V and 1 base from J, with 6 bases between. This CDR3 is built from 13 residues.

J is TRBJ2-7 and V is TRBV9; 7 bases align to TRBD2. This CDR3 has 14 amino acids. Losses at the gene ends were 4 bases for V and 6 bases for J; bases not matched to a gene: 10. From germline, CDR1 is SGDLS and CDR2 YYNGEE. In DNA, the CDR3 is TGTGCCAGCAGCTTTGGGGCAGCGGGAACCGAGCAGTACTTC. This encodes CASSFGAAGTEQYF.

The chain recombines TRBV19 with TRBJ2-1, with 8 bases fitting TRBD1. V lost 7 bases and J lost 13; bases outside the gene matches: 9. The CDR3 has 12 amino acids. From germline, CDR1 is LNHDA and CDR2 SQIVND (reference sequence). DNA for the CDR3: TGTGCCAGTACTCTAGCCGGGACAGGACAGTTCTTC. It translates to CASTLAGTGQFF.

This sequence joins TRBV30 and TRBJ1-3; possibly TRBD1 for D (5 bases). CDR3 size: 13 residues. From germline, CDR1 is GTSNPN and CDR2 SVGIG (reference sequence). V dropped 2 bases and J dropped 1 base, with 6 bases sitting between them. In DNA, the CDR3 is TGTGCCTGGAGTTCAGGGTCTGGAAACACCATATATTTT. This gives the protein CAWSSGSGNTIYF.

This clone was seen only a few times. The genes are TRBV19 and TRBJ2-7, with D perhaps matching TRBD2 (5 bases). Germline CDR1 and CDR2: LNHDA and SQIVND (reference sequence). The ends were cut back, 5 bases at V and 7 bases at J, with 18 bases in the middle. The CDR3 is 14 amino acids. The CDR3 protein is CASSHDWDEGEQYF. In DNA form, the CDR3 reads TGTGCCAGTAGTCACGACTGGGATGAGGGAGAGCAGTACTTC.

This chain links TRBV5-1 with TRBJ2-2, with 10 bases fitting TRBD1. In germline, CDR1 is SGHRS, CDR2 YFSETQ. J gave up 1 base and V 2 bases, and 5 bases lay outside the gene matches. The length of the CDR3 is 17 residues. CDR3 sequence (DNA): TGCGCCAGCAGCTTCGTTCGGACAGGGGGGAACACCGGGGAGCTGTTTTTT. Translated: CASSFVRTGGNTGELFF.

The rearrangement joins TRBV5-4 to TRBJ2-5, with 9 bases aligning to TRBD2. The CDR3 contains 14 residues. The germline V gene has CDR1 SGHNT and CDR2 YYREEE (reference sequence). The V and J ends lost 2 bases and 5 bases, in that order; junction bases with no gene match: 4. CDR3 sequence reads: CASSFGLATETQYF. The CDR3 DNA is TGTGCCAGCAGCTTCGGACTAGCGACCGAGACCCAGTACTTC.